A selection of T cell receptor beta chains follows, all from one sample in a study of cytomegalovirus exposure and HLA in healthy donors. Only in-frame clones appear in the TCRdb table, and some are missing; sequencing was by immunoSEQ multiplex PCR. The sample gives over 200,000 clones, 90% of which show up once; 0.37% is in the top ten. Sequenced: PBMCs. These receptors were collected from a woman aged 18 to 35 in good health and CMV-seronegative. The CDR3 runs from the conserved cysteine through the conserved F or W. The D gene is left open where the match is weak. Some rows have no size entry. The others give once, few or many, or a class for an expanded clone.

CDR3: CASKETGLAGEQFF
DNA: TGTGCCAGCAAAGAGACGGGACTAGCGGGCGAGCAGTTCTTC
V: TRBV6-1
size: -
J: TRBJ2-1
D: TRBD2

CDR3: CASSHQVYPYNEQFF
DNA: TGTGCCAGCAGTCATCAGGTTTATCCCTACAATGAGCAGTTCTTC
V: TRBV28
size: -
J: TRBJ2-1
D: -

CDR3: CASSYSRGIGGYTF
DNA: TGTGCCAGCAGTTACTCAAGGGGAATCGGTGGCTACACCTTC
V: TRBV6-5
size: few
J: TRBJ1-2
D: -

CDR3: CASSWTSGGIDEQFF
DNA: TGCGCCAGCAGCTGGACTAGCGGCGGTATCGATGAGCAGTTCTTC
V: TRBV5-1
size: -
J: TRBJ2-1
D: TRBD2

CDR3: CASSEDRVDQPQHF
DNA: TGCGCCAGCAGTGAGGACAGGGTGGATCAGCCCCAGCATTTT
V: TRBV10-2
size: -
J: TRBJ1-5
D: TRBD1

CDR3: CASRPGLGGEQYF
DNA: TGTGCCAGCAGACCCGGACTGGGGGGAGAGCAGTACTTC
V: TRBV7-9
size: -
J: TRBJ2-7
D: -

CDR3: CGSSSGANVLTF
DNA: TGCGGGTCTTCCTCTGGGGCCAACGTCCTGACTTTC
V: TRBV7-9
size: -
J: TRBJ2-6
D: -

CDR3: CASSQGQSTGNTIYF
DNA: TGTGCCAGCAGCCAGGGACAGAGCACTGGAAACACCATATATTTT
V: TRBV7-9
size: -
J: TRBJ1-3
D: TRBD1

CDR3: CASSPDRDNQPQHF
DNA: TGTGCCAGCAGCCCGGACAGGGACAATCAGCCCCAGCATTTT
V: TRBV7-9
size: -
J: TRBJ1-5
D: TRBD1

CDR3: CASSLSRQANEKLFF
DNA: TGTGCCAGCAGCTTGTCTCGACAGGCTAATGAAAAACTGTTTTTT
V: TRBV5-4
size: -
J: TRBJ1-4
D: -

CDR3: CASSARQGYEQYF
DNA: TGTGCCAGCAGCGCCCGACAGGGCTACGAGCAGTACTTC
V: TRBV11-1
size: -
J: TRBJ2-7
D: TRBD1

CDR3: CASSHKIDGVIGRGGWEKLFF
DNA: TGCGCCAGCAGCCACAAGATCGACGGGGTTATAGGCAGGGGCGGTTGGGAAAAACTGTTTTTT
V: TRBV4-1
size: -
J: TRBJ1-4
D: -

CDR3: CASSQDTSRFSGNTIYF
DNA: TGTGCCAGTAGCCAAGATACGAGCAGGTTCTCTGGAAACACCATATATTTT
V: TRBV19
size: -
J: TRBJ1-3
D: -

CDR3: CASSYSSSTEAFF
DNA: TGTGCCAGCAGTTACTCCTCGAGCACTGAAGCTTTCTTT
V: TRBV6-5
size: once
J: TRBJ1-1
D: -

CDR3: CASSYAAANEKLFF
DNA: TGTGCCAGCAGTTATGCGGCGGCTAATGAAAAACTGTTTTTT
V: TRBV6-5
size: -
J: TRBJ1-4
D: -

CDR3: CAWGSGPGELFF
DNA: TGTGCCTGGGGTTCTGGGCCCGGGGAGCTGTTTTTT
V: TRBV30
size: -
J: TRBJ2-2
D: -

CDR3: CASSVVGGDGTDTQYF
DNA: TGTGCCAGCAGCGTAGTTGGTGGAGATGGGACAGATACGCAGTATTTT
V: TRBV9
size: -
J: TRBJ2-3
D: -

CDR3: CASHEGNRGLSGANVLTF
DNA: TGCGCCAGCCATGAGGGGAACAGGGGGCTATCTGGGGCCAACGTCCTGACTTTC
V: TRBV5-1
size: -
J: TRBJ2-6
D: TRBD1

CDR3: CASSVGQGSNTEAFF
DNA: TGTGCCAGCAGTGTGGGACAGGGGTCGAACACTGAAGCTTTCTTT
V: TRBV25-1
size: -
J: TRBJ1-1
D: TRBD1

CDR3: CASSLGQGASGTGELFF
DNA: TGCGCCAGCAGCCTAGGACAGGGAGCGAGTGGTACCGGGGAGCTGTTTTTT
V: TRBV5-1
size: -
J: TRBJ2-2
D: TRBD1

CDR3: CASSRTSGARETQYF
DNA: TGTGCCAGCAGCCGGACTAGCGGGGCTCGGGAGACCCAGTACTTC
V: TRBV28
size: -
J: TRBJ2-5
D: TRBD2

CDR3: CASSVGNSGADTQYF
DNA: TGTGCCAGCAGCGTAGGAAATAGCGGGGCAGATACGCAGTATTTT
V: TRBV9
size: -
J: TRBJ2-3
D: TRBD2

CDR3: CASSKGQSDTQYF
DNA: TGTGCCAGCAGCAAGGGACAGTCGGATACGCAGTATTTT
V: TRBV5-4
size: -
J: TRBJ2-3
D: TRBD1

CDR3: CASSWRGLNTEAFF
DNA: TGTGCCAGTAGTTGGCGGGGTTTGAACACTGAAGCTTTCTTT
V: TRBV19
size: -
J: TRBJ1-1
D: -

CDR3: CASSRTSSTDTQYF
DNA: TGTGCCAGCAGTCGGACTAGCAGCACAGATACGCAGTATTTT
V: TRBV28
size: -
J: TRBJ2-3
D: TRBD2

CDR3: CASSAGGENTIYF
DNA: TGTGCCAGCAGCGCGGGAGGAGAAAACACCATATATTTT
V: TRBV5-6
size: -
J: TRBJ1-3
D: -

CDR3: CASSLDFADYGYTF
DNA: TGTGCCAGCAGCTTAGATTTCGCGGACTATGGCTACACCTTC
V: TRBV7-9
size: -
J: TRBJ1-2
D: -

CDR3: CASSGRWTSSNTGELFF
DNA: TGCGCCAGCAGTGGGAGATGGACTAGCTCGAACACCGGGGAGCTGTTTTTT
V: TRBV10-2
size: -
J: TRBJ2-2
D: TRBD2

CDR3: CASSWRQGPNTEAFF
DNA: TGTGCCAGCAGTTGGCGACAGGGGCCGAACACTGAAGCTTTCTTT
V: TRBV6-5
size: -
J: TRBJ1-1
D: TRBD1

CDR3: CASSTTGLSNEKLFF
DNA: TGTGCCAGCAGTACAACAGGGTTATCTAATGAAAAACTGTTTTTT
V: TRBV6-5
size: once
J: TRBJ1-4
D: -

CDR3: CASSLGGGQPQHF
DNA: TGTGCCAGCAGCTTAGGAGGGGGTCAGCCCCAGCATTTT
V: TRBV7-8
size: -
J: TRBJ1-5
D: -

CDR3: CSVVKVGGPNTEAFF
DNA: TGCAGCGTTGTTAAGGTCGGGGGACCAAACACTGAAGCTTTCTTT
V: TRBV29-1
size: once
J: TRBJ1-1
D: -

CDR3: CASSFARAREQYF
DNA: TGTGCCAGCAGCTTCGCTCGCGCGCGGGAGCAGTACTTC
V: TRBV11-2
size: -
J: TRBJ2-7
D: -

CDR3: CASSPGGAYNEQFF
DNA: TGCGCCAGCAGCCCGGGAGGCGCTTACAATGAGCAGTTCTTC
V: TRBV5-1
size: -
J: TRBJ2-1
D: TRBD2

CDR3: CASSFTGDWSQPQHF
DNA: TGCGCCAGCAGCTTCACAGGGGATTGGAGTCAGCCCCAGCATTTT
V: TRBV5-1
size: -
J: TRBJ1-5
D: TRBD1

CDR3: CASSESYQGANTEAFF
DNA: TGCGCCAGCAGTGAGAGTTACCAGGGGGCGAACACTGAAGCTTTCTTT
V: TRBV10-1
size: -
J: TRBJ1-1
D: TRBD1

CDR3: CASSPGINYEQYF
DNA: TGCGCCAGCAGCCCCGGGATCAACTACGAGCAGTACTTC
V: TRBV5-1
size: -
J: TRBJ2-7
D: -

CDR3: CASSFTSSNTGELFF
DNA: TGTGCCAGCAGCTTTACTAGTTCGAACACCGGGGAGCTGTTTTTT
V: TRBV7-2
size: once
J: TRBJ2-2
D: -

CDR3: CASSIGQAGANVLTF
DNA: TGTGCCAGTAGTATCGGACAAGCTGGGGCCAACGTCCTGACTTTC
V: TRBV19
size: -
J: TRBJ2-6
D: -

CDR3: CASSYSGQANEKLFF
DNA: TGTGCCAGCAGTTACTCGGGCCAGGCTAATGAAAAACTGTTTTTT
V: TRBV6-6
size: -
J: TRBJ1-4
D: -

CDR3: CASLEMAGGQETQYF
DNA: TGTGCCAGCTTGGAGATGGCGGGGGGGCAAGAGACCCAGTACTTC
V: TRBV5-4
size: -
J: TRBJ2-5
D: TRBD2

CDR3: CASKRETSPLHF
DNA: TGTGCCAGCAAGAGGGAAACTTCACCCCTCCACTTT
V: TRBV27
size: few
J: TRBJ1-6
D: -

CDR3: CASSQKSNRDYLTDTQYF
DNA: TGCGCCAGCAGCCAGAAATCTAACCGGGACTACCTTACAGATACGCAGTATTTT
V: TRBV4-1
size: -
J: TRBJ2-3
D: TRBD2

CDR3: CASSPRAGELNEKLFF
DNA: TGTGCCAGCAGCCCGCGCGCAGGGGAACTTAATGAAAAACTGTTTTTT
V: TRBV27
size: few
J: TRBJ1-4
D: -

CDR3: CASSAVGEIRLNTEAFF
DNA: TGTGCCAGCAGTGCGGTGGGAGAGATTCGCTTGAACACTGAAGCTTTCTTT
V: TRBV2
size: -
J: TRBJ1-1
D: -

CDR3: CASSLTGDSIEQFF
DNA: TGTGCTAGCAGCTTAACAGGGGACAGCATTGAGCAGTTCTTC
V: TRBV7-7
size: -
J: TRBJ2-1
D: TRBD1

CDR3: CASNYRTENQPQHF
DNA: TGTGCCAGCAACTACCGGACAGAAAATCAGCCCCAGCATTTT
V: TRBV6-1
size: -
J: TRBJ1-5
D: -

CDR3: CASSYGTGVMNTEAFF
DNA: TGCGCCAGCAGCTATGGGACAGGCGTTATGAACACTGAAGCTTTCTTT
V: TRBV5-1
size: -
J: TRBJ1-1
D: TRBD1

CDR3: CASSPGLAVYNEQFF
DNA: TGTGCCAGTAGTCCCGGACTAGCGGTATACAATGAGCAGTTCTTC
V: TRBV19
size: -
J: TRBJ2-1
D: TRBD2

CDR3: CAWSGGMGEKLFF
DNA: TGTGCCTGGAGTGGCGGGATGGGTGAAAAACTGTTTTTT
V: TRBV30
size: -
J: TRBJ1-4
D: -

CDR3: CASSSRPGGARAFF
DNA: TGTGCCAGCAGCTCCCGACCGGGGGGGGCGCGGGCTTTCTTT
V: TRBV7-2
size: -
J: TRBJ1-1
D: -

CDR3: CASSDLADYNEQFF
DNA: TGTGCCAGCAGTGACCTAGCGGATTACAATGAGCAGTTCTTC
V: TRBV27
size: -
J: TRBJ2-1
D: TRBD2

CDR3: CASSFDSPIYGYTF
DNA: TGTGCCAGCAGCTTCGATAGCCCGATCTATGGCTACACCTTC
V: TRBV5-4
size: -
J: TRBJ1-2
D: -

CDR3: CASSDSGGTNTGELFF
DNA: TGTGCCAGCAGTGACTCGGGGGGGACAAACACCGGGGAGCTGTTTTTT
V: TRBV6-4
size: -
J: TRBJ2-2
D: -

CDR3: CSVEVQYNEQFF
DNA: TGCAGCGTTGAAGTACAGTACAATGAGCAGTTCTTC
V: TRBV29-1
size: -
J: TRBJ2-1
D: -

CDR3: CASSRVGGTDSPLHF
DNA: TGTGCCAGCAGTAGGGTGGGGGGTACCGATTCACCCCTCCACTTT
V: TRBV6-1
size: -
J: TRBJ1-6
D: -

CDR3: CASSGAMNTEAFF
DNA: TGTGCCAGCAGTGGGGCCATGAACACTGAAGCTTTCTTT
V: TRBV27
size: -
J: TRBJ1-1
D: -